The 25 T cell receptor beta chains listed next were all sequenced from one sample in a study of shared clonotypes between healthy human individuals. Profiled with immunoSEQ multiplex PCR; TCRdb holds only in-frame clones, not every one. The sample lists 1.5 million to 1.9 million clones, around 98% occurring once. Sequencing was performed on naive CD4+ T cells sorted from blood. Described subset: CD45RA+ positively selected. Receptors originate from a man aged 30 to 39 in good health.

The rearrangement joins TRBV7-9 to TRBJ2-1, with no clear D. Per germline, CDR1 SEHNR and CDR2 FQNEAQ (reference sequence). The CDR3 has 16 amino acids. The V end lost 2 bases, the J end lost 0 bases, and 11 bases lay between the germline ends. The CDR3 sequence is CASSLKARSSYNEQFF. The CDR3 DNA reads as TGTGCCAGCAGCTTAAAGGCCAGGAGCTCCTACAATGAGCAGTTCTTC.

The chain employs TRBV19 and TRBJ1-1, with D unresolved. Trimming shortened V by 1 base and J by 7 bases, and 7 bases separated the two germline ends. Germline CDR1 reads LNHDA; CDR2 reads SQIVND (reference sequence). This CDR3 spans 12 amino acids. CDR3 protein: CASSIGSYEAFF. The CDR3 DNA sequence: TGTGCCAGTAGTATAGGAAGCTATGAAGCTTTCTTT.

This clone was detected only once. The chain joins TRBV28 to TRBJ2-1; D is ambiguous. V gave up 6 bases and J gave up 0 bases, with 12 bases separating them. This CDR3 is built from 15 residues. Germline V gene sequence: CDR1 MDHEN, CDR2 SYDVKM. The CDR3 sequence: CASSLLSSSYNEQFF. In DNA form, the CDR3 reads TGTGCCAGCAGCCTCCTTAGCAGCTCCTACAATGAGCAGTTCTTC.

The gene calls are TRBV18 and TRBJ1-1; no clear D gene. The V and J ends lost 3 bases and 3 bases respectively, with 11 bases between them. CDR1 is KGHSH and CDR2 is LQKENI in the germline V gene. The CDR3 spans 14 residues. This CDR3 is CASSPGYVDTEAFF. For the CDR3, the DNA is TGTGCCAGCTCACCGGGGTATGTTGACACTGAAGCTTTCTTT.

In this sample, this clone turned up once. Other DNA sequences in this specimen translate into the identical CDR3. V gene TRBV2 combines with J gene TRBJ2-7; D is unresolved. The CDR3 covers 12 residues. Germline CDR1 and CDR2: SNHLY and FYNNEI. Trimming left V 2 bases short and J 4 bases short, with 6 bases between. In nucleotides, the CDR3 is TGTGCCAGCAGTGAAACCGGGTACGAGCAGTACTTC. Translation: CASSETGYEQYF.

This rearrangement joins TRBV5-1 to TRBJ2-7; TRBD2 might be the D (5 bases). From germline, CDR1 is SGHRS and CDR2 YFSETQ. The V end was cut by 7 bases, the J end by 6 bases, with 17 bases between. The CDR3 sequence is 13 residues long. Here the CDR3 reads CASRLVGAGEQYF. The CDR3, as DNA: TGCGCCAGCCGCCTTGTGGGAGCCGGCGAGCAGTACTTC.

The chain links TRBV27 to TRBJ2-2; D not certain. Germline values: CDR1 MNHEY, CDR2 SMNVEV (reference sequence). The V and J ends lost 6 bases and 6 bases respectively, with 8 bases between them. This CDR3 has 12 residues. The CDR3 region is CASRPLPGELFF. The CDR3 DNA reads as TGTGCCAGCAGACCCCTTCCCGGGGAGCTGTTTTTT.

The chain is built from TRBV5-1 and TRBJ1-1, with unresolved D. With 0 bases removed from V and 5 bases from J, the gap between germline ends came to 11 bases. The length of the CDR3 is 14 residues. Per the germline V gene, CDR1 is SGHRS and CDR2 is YFSETQ. CDR3 sequence: CASSLGRGRTEAFF. CDR3 bases: TGCGCCAGCAGCTTGGGCCGGGGTCGGACTGAAGCTTTCTTT.

The chain combines TRBV5-1 with TRBJ1-3, with 7 positions matching TRBD1. This CDR3 is built from 15 residues. CDR1 is SGHRS and CDR2 is YFSETQ in the germline V gene. The J segment lost 3 bases and the V segment lost 0 bases, leaving 3 bases of the junction unmatched. CDR3 coding DNA: TGCGCCAGCAGCTTGGACAGGGGATTTGGAAACACCATATATTTT. This gives the protein CASSLDRGFGNTIYF. Filled out from reference TRBV5-1 and TRBJ1-3, the complete variable domain reads KAGVTQTPRYLIKTRGQQVTLSCSPISGHRSVSWYQQTPGQGLQFLFEYFSETQRNKGNFPGRFSGRQFSNSRSEMNVSTLELGDSALYLCASSLDRGFGNTIYFGEGSWLTVV.

This chain connects TRBV18 to TRBJ2-2; perhaps D is TRBD1 or TRBD2 (5 bases each). V dropped 3 bases and J dropped 4 bases, with 15 bases sitting between them. CDR3 length: 16 amino acids. Germline CDR1 reads KGHSH; CDR2 reads LQKENI. The CDR3 nucleotides are TGTGCCAGCTCACCCCGGGGACCCCGAGGCACCGGGGAGCTGTTTTTT. Residues: CASSPRGPRGTGELFF.

The J gene is TRBJ2-1, the V gene TRBV7-2; the match to TRBD2 covers 7 bases. The CDR3 spans 19 residues. V trimming: 1 base; J trimming: 0 bases; junction bases outside the gene matches: 12. CDR1 and CDR2 (germline): SGHTA, FQGNSA. The CDR3 here is CASSLGISVGGPSYNEQFF. CDR3 DNA: TGTGCCAGCAGCTTAGGCATTTCCGTGGGAGGGCCCTCCTACAATGAGCAGTTCTTC.

A single count supports this clone. This rearrangement joins TRBV6-8 to TRBJ2-2; a weak D match, TRBD1 (5 bases). Per the germline V gene, CDR1 is MNHGY and CDR2 is SAAAGT. The V and J ends lost 7 bases and 3 bases respectively, with 12 bases between them. The length of the CDR3 is 14 residues. CDR3 in DNA: TGTGCCAGCACCGGACATGCGGACACCGGGGAGCTGTTTTTT. It translates to CASTGHADTGELFF.

This clone was recorded a few times. Other DNA sequences in this sample translate to the same CDR3. V usage is TRBV2 and J usage is TRBJ2-3; D gene unclear. Trimming stripped 6 bases from V and 0 bases from J, with 1 base between. Per germline, CDR1 SNHLY and CDR2 FYNNEI. CDR3 length: 11 amino acids. The CDR3: CASRSTDTQYF. DNA for the CDR3: TGTGCCAGCAGGAGCACAGATACGCAGTATTTT.

The chain has TRBV6-4 and TRBJ2-1; D uncertain. Per germline, CDR1 MRHNA and CDR2 SNTAGT. Between the trimmed V and J ends, which lost 4 bases and 5 bases, there was a span of 9 bases. This CDR3 has 13 residues. For the CDR3, the DNA is TGTGCCAGCAGTGTAGATGCCGACAATGAGCAGTTCTTC. It specifies CASSVDADNEQFF.

V and J are TRBV11-3 and TRBJ2-3; 14 nucleotides match TRBD2. The CDR3 totals 16 residues. J lost 6 bases, V lost 5 bases, and 7 bases had no gene match. CDR1 and CDR2 (germline): SGHNT, YENEEA. This chain's CDR3 is CASSLGTSGSLDTQYF. In DNA, the CDR3 is TGTGCCAGCAGCCTGGGGACTAGCGGGAGTCTGGATACGCAGTATTTT.

V and J are TRBV2 and TRBJ2-5; a possible D gene is TRBD2 (5 bases). V gave up 7 bases and J gave up 5 bases, with 17 bases separating them. Per germline, CDR1 SNHLY and CDR2 FYNNEI. The CDR3 runs 14 residues. For the CDR3, the DNA is TGTGCCAGCACTGGTGGGAGCGGCGTCGAGACCCAGTACTTC. The encoded protein is CASTGGSGVETQYF.

The chain recombines TRBV20-1 with TRBJ2-1; D is ambiguous. Germline V gene sequence: CDR1 DFQATT, CDR2 SNEGSKA (reference sequence). V was clipped by 6 bases and J by 10 bases, with 10 bases between them. The CDR3 spans 10 residues. The chain's CDR3 is CSALNREQFF. The CDR3 DNA reads as TGCAGTGCATTAAACAGAGAGCAGTTCTTC.

This rearrangement joins TRBV5-1 to TRBJ1-1, with 7 bases that match TRBD1. Losses at the gene ends were 4 bases for V and 5 bases for J; bases not matched to a gene: 11. Per the germline V gene, CDR1 is SGHRS and CDR2 is YFSETQ. The CDR3 length is 15 residues. CDR3: CASSSQPGQRTEAFF. DNA of the CDR3: TGCGCCAGCAGCAGCCAACCGGGACAGAGGACTGAAGCTTTCTTT.

This clone was counted a single time. This sequence joins TRBV7-8 and TRBJ2-2; TRBD1 agrees at 7 bases. The CDR3 loop spans 15 amino acids. Germline V CDR1 and CDR2: SGHVS, FQNEAQ. J gave up 4 bases and V 5 bases, and 7 bases lay outside the gene matches. In DNA form, the CDR3 reads TGTGCCAGCAGCGACAGGGCCAGTCCCACCGGGGAGCTGTTTTTT. As protein: CASSDRASPTGELFF.

The V gene is TRBV30, the J gene TRBJ2-1, with TRBD2 matching over 13 bases. The CDR3 length is 12 residues. Germline lookup yields CDR1 GTSNPN and CDR2 SVGIG (reference sequence). Germline trimming cut 7 bases from V and 10 bases from J; bases unmatched to any gene: 4. The CDR3 DNA is TGTGCCTTTACTAGCGGGAGGGAGGAGCAGTTCTTC. Amino acids: CAFTSGREEQFF.

The chain couples TRBV13 to TRBJ2-2; D unresolved. This CDR3 contains 14 residues. Between the trimmed V and J ends, which lost 5 bases and 8 bases, there was a span of 15 bases. Looked up from germline, CDR1 is PRHDT and CDR2 is FYEKMQ (reference sequence). CDR3 amino acids: CASSRDFPRGELFF. The CDR3 coding sequence is TGTGCCAGCAGCCGAGACTTCCCACGGGGGGAGCTGTTTTTT. The full variable domain, its missing parts supplied by reference TRBV13 and TRBJ2-2, is AAGVIQSPRHLIKEKRETATLKCYPIPRHDTVYWYQQGPGQDPQFLISFYEKMQSDKGSIPDRFSAQQFSDYHSELNMSSLELGDSALYFCASSRDFPRGELFFGEGSRLTVL.

This rearrangement joins TRBV11-2 to TRBJ1-2, with D tentatively TRBD1 (5 bases). The length of the CDR3 is 15 residues. Trimming stripped 0 bases from V and 4 bases from J, with 12 bases between. Looked up from germline, CDR1 is SGHAT and CDR2 is FQNNGV. The CDR3 sequence is CASSLESGRGYGYTF. The CDR3 region has the DNA TGTGCCAGCAGCTTAGAGTCAGGGCGCGGCTATGGCTACACCTTC.

The chain is built from TRBV10-3 and TRBJ2-3, with TRBD1 matching 10 bases. The trim removed 7 bases at V and 2 bases at J, leaving 12 bases unmatched. Germline-derived CDR1 and CDR2 are ENHRY and SYGVKD. There are 17 residues in the CDR3. CDR3: CAITSRQGASNTDTQYF. CDR3 coding DNA: TGTGCCATCACCTCCCGACAGGGGGCCTCAAACACAGATACGCAGTATTTT.

The rearrangement uses TRBV2 and TRBJ2-5; D remains ambiguous. Germline CDR1 and CDR2: SNHLY and FYNNEI. The CDR3 is made up of 13 amino acids. V lost 8 bases to trimming and J lost 3 bases, with 13 bases between them. The CDR3 reads CASGLAGEETQYF. The CDR3 region has the DNA TGTGCCAGCGGCTTGGCAGGAGAAGAGACCCAGTACTTC.

The chain joins TRBV7-9 to TRBJ2-1; the match to TRBD2 covers 12 bases. Germline V gene sequence: CDR1 SEHNR, CDR2 FQNEAQ (reference sequence). The CDR3 has 15 amino acids. V dropped 5 bases and J dropped 6; count of bases not matched to a gene: 5. CDR3 region: CASSPGLAGLNEQFF. The CDR3 DNA reads as TGTGCCAGCAGCCCAGGACTAGCGGGGCTCAATGAGCAGTTCTTC.